These 3 T cell receptor beta chains were all obtained from the same sample, sequenced in a study of Ad26.COV2.S vaccination and SARS-CoV-2 variants. The data were produced by immunoSEQ multiplex PCR, yet TCRdb's version contains in-frame clones alone and is incomplete. The sample has approximately 480,000 clones, about 83% seen once; the top ten hold about 13%. Treatment reported: 15 to 20 received Ad26.COV2.S at low or high dose, single or two shots; 5 received placebo; per-sample allocation not given. Sampling took place 63 days after the first vaccine or placebo injection. The material sequenced was peripheral blood, taken in a trial of Ad26.COV2.S vaccine versus placebo. These receptors were obtained from a person between 18 and 59 years old who received the Ad26.COV2.S COVID-19 vaccine or a placebo.

The chain couples TRBV5-1 to TRBJ2-2; 8 positions match TRBD1. V shed 5 bases, J shed 7 bases, and the junction held 10 bases outside the gene matches. Per germline, CDR1 SGHRS and CDR2 YFSETQ. The CDR3 spans 15 residues. The CDR3 nucleotides read TGCGCCAGCAGTCCAACCAGGGGGCTGGACGGGGAGCTGTTTTTT. Translated: CASSPTRGLDGELFF.

This chain connects TRBV29-1 to TRBJ2-7; 7 bases align to TRBD2. Unmatched junction bases numbered 5, after V lost 4 bases and J lost 2 bases. CDR1 is SQVTM and CDR2 is ANQGSEA in the germline V gene. The CDR3 length is 13 residues. The CDR3 nucleotides are TGCAGCGTTGCGGCTAGCGGACCCTACGAGCAGTACTTC. This codes for CSVAASGPYEQYF.

The chain carries TRBV24-1 and TRBJ2-2; possible D gene TRBD1, 5 bases. The CDR3 consists of 18 residues. The germline V gene has CDR1 KGHDR and CDR2 SFDVKD. V dropped 3 bases and J dropped 1 base, with 17 bases sitting between them. The CDR3 here is CATSDVYGVGVNTGELFF. The CDR3 DNA sequence: TGTGCCACCAGTGATGTGTATGGCGTAGGGGTGAACACCGGGGAGCTGTTTTTT.